The 19 T cell receptor beta chains in this list originate from one sample, sequenced in a study of response to subunit inactivated influenza vaccine. Via MiXCR, TCRdb re-called the RT-PCR reads, giving one row per CDR3 protein. In the table there are 150,000 to 200,000 distinct CDR3 sequences, about a tenth of which are singletons. Material: non-naive T cells sorted from PBMCs, obtained on the day of vaccination. These receptors all stem from a man in his fifties who received an inactivated influenza vaccine.

This clonotype was seen ten or more times. V usage is TRBV5-1 and J usage is TRBJ2-1; 9 bases match TRBD1. This CDR3 has 17 residues. J was trimmed by 7 bases and V by 6 bases; bases with no gene match: 17. Per germline, CDR1 SGHRS and CDR2 YFSETQ. This CDR3 is CASNPSFPGQGRNEQFF. In DNA, the CDR3 is TGCGCCAGCAACCCATCTTTTCCGGGACAGGGTCGGAATGAGCAGTTCTTC.

This clonotype occurred a few times. The V call is TRBV7-9, the J call TRBJ2-2; a weak D match, TRBD2 (5 bases). Deletions cut 3 bases from V and 2 bases from J, with 10 bases between. Germline V gives CDR1 SEHNR, CDR2 FQNEAQ (reference sequence). The CDR3 consists of 15 residues. CDR3 bases: TGTGCCAGCAGCTTTTGGACTTTTAACACCGGGGAGCTGTTTTTT. Amino acid sequence: CASSFWTFNTGELFF.

This clonotype was detected only a few times. V gene TRBV4-1 combines with J gene TRBJ1-4; D may be TRBD1 (5 bases). Trimming removed 1 base from V and 3 bases from J, with 9 bases in between. The germline V gene encodes CDR1 MGHRA and CDR2 YSYEKL. The length of the CDR3 is 15 residues. The CDR3 DNA reads as TGCGCCAGCAGCCAAGGGGACGGGTCTAATGAAAAACTGTTTTTT. It encodes CASSQGDGSNEKLFF.

This clonotype has only a few counts. The CDR3 loop is CASSPPGVGEQFF. The CDR3, as DNA: TGTGCCAGCAGCCCCCCCGGGGTCGGTGAGCAGTTCTTC. The genes are TRBV11-3 and TRBJ2-1, with D possibly matching TRBD2 (5 bases). Germline V CDR1 and CDR2: SGHNT, YENEEA. The CDR3 length is 13 residues. Trimming took 5 bases from V and 9 from J, leaving 14 bases between them.

V is TRBV3-1 and J is TRBJ2-5; 10 positions match TRBD2. With 1 base clipped from V and 5 bases from J, the junction kept 10 bases outside the gene matches. The germline CDR1 and CDR2 sequences are LGHDT and YNNKEL (reference sequence). CDR3 length: 17 amino acids. CDR3 sequence: CASSQVLSGGADETQYF. CDR3 nucleotides: TGTGCCAGCAGCCAAGTGCTGAGCGGGGGGGCCGATGAGACCCAGTACTTC.

The chain couples TRBV20-1 to TRBJ2-7; the match to TRBD1 covers 8 bases. Germline V gives CDR1 DFQATT, CDR2 SNEGSKA (reference sequence). The CDR3 has 16 amino acids. The J segment lost 0 bases and the V segment lost 5 bases, leaving 12 bases of the junction unmatched. CDR3 residues: CSACDRGGPRSYEQYF. The CDR3 nucleotides read TGCAGTGCTTGTGACAGGGGCGGTCCACGCTCCTACGAGCAGTACTTC.

This clonotype was seen a handful of times. This sequence joins TRBV20-1 and TRBJ2-7, with TRBD2 matching over 8 bases. The V segment lost 6 bases and the J segment 2 bases; nucleotides outside the gene matches: 6. The CDR3 runs 13 residues. Germline V gene data show CDR1 as DFQATT and CDR2 as SNEGSKA (reference sequence). The CDR3 region has the DNA TGCAGTGCAGAAGTTAGCGGGACCTACGAGCAGTACTTC. Protein sequence: CSAEVSGTYEQYF.

V usage is TRBV15 and J usage is TRBJ1-1; D is perhaps TRBD1 (6 bases). The germline V gene encodes CDR1 LNHNV and CDR2 YYDKDF (reference sequence). Trimming shortened V by 3 bases and J by 4 bases, and 12 bases separated the two germline ends. There are 14 residues in the CDR3. This CDR3 reads CATSSLEGGTEAFF. CDR3 bases: TGTGCCACCAGCAGCCTCGAAGGGGGCACTGAAGCTTTCTTT.

This clonotype was recorded a few times. This chain links TRBV3-1 with TRBJ1-4; 7 bases fit TRBD1. The V gene end was trimmed by 2 bases and the J gene end by 8 bases; junction bases not matched to a gene: 20. The germline gives CDR1 LGHDT, CDR2 YNNKEL (reference sequence). The CDR3 contains 19 residues. The CDR3 region is CASSQWGVDRATKKEKLFF. CDR3 in DNA: TGTGCCAGCAGCCAATGGGGGGTAGACAGGGCCACCAAGAAGGAAAAACTGTTTTTT.

The chain couples TRBV20-1 to TRBJ2-1, with 12 bases that match TRBD2. Germline V gene lookup returns CDR1 DFQATT and CDR2 SNEGSKA (reference sequence). The trim removed 0 bases at V and 2 bases at J, leaving 17 bases unmatched. CDR3 length: 21 residues. CDR3 residues: CSARDVTGLAGGLFPYNEQFF. The DNA of the CDR3 is TGCAGTGCTAGAGATGTCACAGGGCTAGCGGGAGGGCTGTTCCCCTACAATGAGCAGTTCTTC.

This clonotype appeared many times. V usage is TRBV12-3 or TRBV12-4 and J usage is TRBJ2-1; TRBD2 agrees at 11 bases. V lost 7 bases and J lost 9; bases outside the gene matches: 14. This CDR3 has 16 residues. The CDR3 sequence: CASTPRASGGLGEQFF. The CDR3 DNA sequence: TGTGCCAGCACCCCCCGGGCTAGCGGGGGGTTAGGTGAGCAGTTCTTC.

The chain has TRBV27 and TRBJ2-1; 8 positions match TRBD2. CDR1 is MNHEY and CDR2 is SMNVEV in the germline V gene (reference sequence). The CDR3 runs to 16 residues. J gave up 5 bases and V 2 bases, and 8 bases lay outside the gene matches. CDR3 coding DNA: TGTGCCAGCAGTTTACAGGGACTAGGGTGGGACAATGAGCAGTTCTTC. Translating gives CASSLQGLGWDNEQFF.

This clonotype has just a few counts. The chain recombines TRBV7-3 with TRBJ2-1; 9 bases fit TRBD2. Germline V gene data show CDR1 as SGHTA and CDR2 as FQGTGA. The CDR3 has 15 residues. The junction had 1 base not matched to a gene; V was cut back by 3 bases and J by 1 base. The CDR3 DNA is TGTGCCAGCAGCTTGCTAGCGGGGTCCTACAATGAGCAGTTCTTC. This gives the protein CASSLLAGSYNEQFF.

The chain has TRBV4-2 and TRBJ1-3, with D unresolved. The CDR3 covers 15 residues. In germline, CDR1 is LGHNA, CDR2 YNFKEQ. Trimming removed 0 bases at V and 2 bases at J, with 8 bases between. This CDR3 is CASSQEAGAGNTIYF. The CDR3 DNA reads TGTGCCAGCAGCCAAGAGGCTGGGGCTGGAAACACCATATATTTT.

The rearrangement joins TRBV7-2 to TRBJ2-2; D is uncertain. Trimming removed 1 base from V and 7 bases from J, with 13 bases in between. Germline V gene sequence: CDR1 SGHTA, CDR2 FQGNSA. The CDR3 runs to 15 residues. The CDR3: CASSLDSRLGGELFF. The CDR3 nucleotides read TGTGCCAGCAGCTTAGATTCCCGCCTCGGCGGGGAGCTGTTTTTT.

In its sample, this clonotype was seen a few times. The rearrangement links TRBV2 to TRBJ2-1; possibly TRBD2 for D (6 bases). The CDR3 consists of 14 residues. CDR1 SNHLY and CDR2 FYNNEI come from the germline V gene. V lost 7 bases and J lost 3, with 13 bases in between. Here the CDR3 reads CASTQSGVYNEQFF. Here the CDR3 DNA reads TGTGCCAGCACCCAATCGGGGGTCTACAATGAGCAGTTCTTC.

The CDR3 nucleotides are TGTGCCAGCAGCTTACGTGTCTCGGACAGAAGCTACAATGAGCAGTTCTTC. Protein sequence: CASSLRVSDRSYNEQFF. V is TRBV7-8 and J is TRBJ2-1; D is perhaps TRBD1 (6 bases). Trimming cost V 2 bases and J 3 bases, with 17 bases left between them. CDR1 is SGHVS and CDR2 is FQNEAQ in the germline V gene. There are 17 residues in the CDR3.

This clonotype was observed at least ten times. The chain joins TRBV29-1 to TRBJ2-1, with TRBD2 matching over 7 bases. Trimming took 7 bases from V and 10 from J; bases not matched to a gene: 13. In germline, CDR1 is SQVTM, CDR2 ANQGSEA. The CDR3 consists of 13 residues. CDR3 amino acids: CSAAGVGVREQFF. The CDR3 coding sequence is TGCAGCGCCGCGGGGGTGGGAGTAAGGGAGCAGTTCTTC.

The gene calls are TRBV24-1 and TRBJ2-3; the D gene is possibly TRBD1 (6 bases). The CDR3 consists of 15 residues. The germline gives CDR1 KGHDR, CDR2 SFDVKD. The V end lost 6 bases, the J end lost 0 bases, and 12 bases lay between the germline ends. The CDR3 DNA is TGTGCCACCAGTAGACACACAGGGAGCACAGATACGCAGTATTTT. Its protein product is CATSRHTGSTDTQYF.